One sample yielded the 29 T cell receptor beta chains listed below, sequenced in a study of siplizumab effects on memory and regulatory T cells. Sequenced by immunoSEQ multiplex PCR; TCRdb stores in-frame clones only, minus some. The data hold about 94,000 clones, with around 94% observed a single time. The sample was non-Treg CD4+ T cells sorted from blood. Source of these receptors: a human donor in good health.

The V gene is TRBV15, the J gene TRBJ2-1, with D maybe TRBD1 (7 bases). The CDR3 runs 16 residues. Per germline, CDR1 LNHNV and CDR2 YYDKDF (reference sequence). Trimming cost V 1 base and J 6 bases, with 16 bases left between them. CDR3 bases: TGTGCCACCAGCAGAGTAGGGCAGGGGGGACCCAATGAGCAGTTCTTC. This gives the protein CATSRVGQGGPNEQFF.

V gene TRBV10-3 combines with J gene TRBJ1-3, with D unresolved. This CDR3 is built from 15 residues. V lost 0 bases to trimming and J lost 2 bases, with 8 bases between them. CDR1 ENHRY and CDR2 SYGVKD come from the germline V gene. CDR3: CAISESVDTGNTIYF. The CDR3 coding sequence is TGTGCCATCAGTGAGTCGGTCGACACTGGAAACACCATATATTTT.

The chain employs TRBV9 and TRBJ1-5; D is perhaps TRBD1 (5 bases). Trimming cost V 4 bases and J 0 bases, with 8 bases left between them. The germline V gene has CDR1 SGDLS and CDR2 YYNGEE. This CDR3 comprises 14 residues. CDR3 protein: CASSPGVSNQPQHF. The CDR3 DNA reads as TGTGCCAGCAGCCCGGGGGTTAGCAATCAGCCCCAGCATTTT.

V and J are TRBV30 and TRBJ2-7; D remains unclear. The CDR3 runs to 14 residues. Germline assignment: CDR1 GTSNPN and CDR2 SVGIG (reference sequence). The germline V and J ends were trimmed by 0 bases and 7 bases, with 16 bases remaining between them. The CDR3 is CAWSVRRPQPEQYF. CDR3 bases: TGTGCCTGGAGTGTAAGGCGCCCTCAGCCGGAGCAGTACTTC.

The chain combines TRBV7-3 with TRBJ2-7, with TRBD1 matching 9 bases. The V and J ends lost 5 bases and 5 bases, in that order; junction bases with no gene match: 10. Germline V gene lookup returns CDR1 SGHTA and CDR2 FQGTGA. This CDR3 is built from 15 residues. The DNA of the CDR3 is TGTGCCAGCAGCAATCCGGGACAGGGTATCCACGAGCAGTACTTC. This sequence encodes CASSNPGQGIHEQYF.

The genes are TRBV30 and TRBJ2-3; TRBD1 agrees at 7 bases. V lost 3 bases to trimming and J lost 5 bases; unmatched junction nucleotides: 5. The germline V gene has CDR1 GTSNPN and CDR2 SVGIG (reference sequence). The CDR3 spans 13 residues. The CDR3 spells CAWSRQGEDTQYF. DNA for the CDR3: TGTGCCTGGAGCCGCCAGGGGGAAGATACGCAGTATTTT.

V and J are TRBV7-9 and TRBJ2-4, with 7 bases identical to TRBD1. The trim removed 4 bases at V and 4 bases at J, leaving 1 base unmatched. CDR1 and CDR2 from the germline V gene are SEHNR and FQNEAQ (reference sequence). The CDR3 consists of 13 residues. The CDR3 DNA is TGTGCCAGCAGCTGGGGACAGAAAAACATTCAGTACTTC. Residues: CASSWGQKNIQYF. Supplemented by reference TRBV7-9 and TRBJ2-4, the full variable domain reads DTGVSQNPRHKITKRGQNVTFRCDPISEHNRLYWYRQTLGQGPEFLTYFQNEAQLEKSRLLSDRFSAERPKGSFSTLEIQRTEQGDSAMYLCASSWGQKNIQYFGAGTRLSVL.

The gene calls are TRBV7-9 and TRBJ2-1; 14 nucleotides align to TRBD2. Germline values: CDR1 SEHNR, CDR2 FQNEAQ (reference sequence). V lost 5 bases and J lost 10; bases outside the gene matches: 7. This CDR3 contains 15 residues. The CDR3 nucleotides are TGTGCCAGCAGCCCCGGACTAGCGGGAGGTGAGGAGCAGTTCTTC. Protein: CASSPGLAGGEEQFF.

The genes are TRBV6-1 and TRBJ2-2, with no clear D. CDR3 length: 15 amino acids. Between the trimmed V and J ends, which lost 5 bases and 6 bases, there was a span of 16 bases. Germline V CDR1 and CDR2: MNHNS, SASEGT. CDR3 region: CASSPNIRGPGELFF. CDR3 DNA: TGTGCCAGCAGTCCCAACATTCGCGGCCCCGGGGAGCTGTTTTTT.

V gene TRBV9 combines with J gene TRBJ2-2; TRBD2 matches 13 bases. V was clipped by 6 bases and J by 7 bases; unmatched bases: 6. Germline loops: CDR1 SGDLS, CDR2 YYNGEE. The CDR3 has 15 residues. DNA of the CDR3: TGTGCCAGCAACTACGGACTAGCGGGAGTCGGGGAGCTGTTTTTT. It codes for CASNYGLAGVGELFF.

The chain has TRBV30 and TRBJ1-1; 9 nucleotides align to TRBD1. V was pared by 4 bases and J by 5 bases, with 8 bases of the junction left unmatched. CDR3 length: 14 residues. Germline assignment: CDR1 GTSNPN and CDR2 SVGIG (reference sequence). CDR3 DNA sequence: TGTGCCTGGAAAACCGGGACAGGGAATACTGAAGCTTTCTTT. It codes for CAWKTGTGNTEAFF.

The chain joins TRBV7-2 to TRBJ1-1; D unresolved. The CDR3 has 13 amino acids. Germline assignment: CDR1 SGHTA and CDR2 FQGNSA. The V end was cut by 1 base, the J end by 5 bases, with 8 bases between. The CDR3 reads CASSLGLGTEAFF. CDR3 nucleotide sequence: TGTGCCAGCAGCTTAGGTTTAGGGACTGAAGCTTTCTTT.

CDR3 DNA sequence: TGTGCCAGCAGCTTAGTTGGTTACGAGCAGTACTTC. This gives the protein CASSLVGYEQYF. The chain links TRBV7-2 to TRBJ2-7; D gene unclear. Trimming pared 1 base from V and 4 bases from J, leaving 5 bases between. The CDR3 has 12 residues. Per germline, CDR1 SGHTA and CDR2 FQGNSA.

V gene TRBV29-1 combines with J gene TRBJ1-1; D uncertain. This CDR3 comprises 14 residues. V was shortened by 6 bases and J by 0 bases, with 14 bases between the two germline ends. CDR1 is SQVTM, CDR2 ANQGSEA, per germline. CDR3 in DNA: TGCAGCGTGCCCTCGCGGGGAATGAACACTGAAGCTTTCTTT. This translates into CSVPSRGMNTEAFF. The variable domain in full, with the rest retrieved from reference TRBV29-1 and TRBJ1-1, is SAVISQKPSRDICQRGTSLTIQCQVDSQVTMMFWYRQQPGQSLTLIATANQGSEATYESGFVIDKFPISRPNLTFSTLTVSNMSPEDSSIYLCSVPSRGMNTEAFFGQGTRLTVV.

This clone was recorded once. The V and J genes are TRBV10-3 and TRBJ1-5; D remains unclear. The CDR3 has 15 residues. Looked up from germline, CDR1 is ENHRY and CDR2 is SYGVKD. Trimming cost V 2 bases and J 5 bases, with 13 bases left between them. The DNA of the CDR3 is TGTGCCATCAGTGAGATGTCGGGAAAAGATCAGCCCCAGCATTTT. Translation gives CAISEMSGKDQPQHF.

The rearrangement links TRBV4-2 to TRBJ2-2; D is ambiguous. There are 15 residues in the CDR3. Per germline, CDR1 LGHNA and CDR2 YNFKEQ. V lost 4 bases and J lost 7, with 16 bases in between. The CDR3 nucleotides are TGTGCCAGCAGCCCTAACCCTCTGACGGGCGGGGAGCTGTTTTTT. Its translation: CASSPNPLTGGELFF.

This clone was picked up one time. The chain carries TRBV7-8 and TRBJ2-2; 7 bases are shared with TRBD1. The V gene's germline CDR1 is SGHVS and CDR2 FQNEAQ. This CDR3 region has 15 residues. Trimming cost V 6 bases and J 4 bases; bases outside gene matches: 8. CDR3 sequence reads: CASSLTGVPTGELFF. In nucleotides, the CDR3 is TGTGCCAGCAGTTTAACAGGGGTTCCCACCGGGGAGCTGTTTTTT.

This chain connects TRBV19 to TRBJ2-2; no firm D call. Per the germline V gene, CDR1 is LNHDA and CDR2 is SQIVND (reference sequence). The length of the CDR3 is 14 residues. The V and J ends lost 10 bases and 1 base respectively, with 13 bases between them. In nucleotides, the CDR3 is TGTGCCACTCGGAGAGAGTGGAACACCGGGGAGCTGTTTTTT. Residues: CATRREWNTGELFF. The full variable domain, completed using reference TRBV19 and TRBJ2-2, is DGGITQSPKYLFRKEGQNVTLSCEQNLNHDAMYWYRQDPGQGLRLIYYSQIVNDFQKGDIAEGYSVSREKKESFPLTVTSAQKNPTAFYLCATRREWNTGELFFGEGSRLTVL.

This chain joins TRBV7-9 and TRBJ1-2, with 7 bases fitting TRBD1. This CDR3 spans 15 amino acids. V lost 5 bases, J lost 0 bases, and 6 bases stayed unmatched. The germline V gene encodes CDR1 SEHNR and CDR2 FQNEAQ (reference sequence). CDR3 DNA: TGTGCCAGCAGCCCGTGGGACAGAGCTAACTATGGCTACACCTTC. Residues: CASSPWDRANYGYTF.

The gene calls are TRBV27 and TRBJ2-2; TRBD1 matches 11 bases. The length of the CDR3 is 15 residues. V lost 3 bases to trimming and J lost 6 bases; unmatched junction nucleotides: 3. Per germline, CDR1 MNHEY and CDR2 SMNVEV (reference sequence). This CDR3 is CASSLEDRGPGELFF. The DNA for the CDR3 is TGTGCCAGCAGTTTGGAGGACAGGGGGCCCGGGGAGCTGTTTTTT.

The gene calls are TRBV2 and TRBJ1-1; no definite D call. With 7 bases removed from V and 4 bases from J, the gap between germline ends came to 19 bases. CDR3 length: 15 residues. Germline-derived CDR1 and CDR2 are SNHLY and FYNNEI. CDR3: CASIYERVTGTEAFF. The CDR3 DNA is TGTGCCAGCATATATGAGAGGGTTACGGGCACTGAAGCTTTCTTT.

This clone was seen only once. This chain uses TRBV7-9 with TRBJ1-1, with D hard to call. The V end lost 2 bases, the J end lost 1 base, and 11 bases lay between the germline ends. Germline-derived CDR1 and CDR2 are SEHNR and FQNEAQ (reference sequence). The CDR3 runs to 15 residues. The CDR3 DNA sequence: TGTGCCAGCAGCTTAAACGGACGGTCGAACACTGAAGCTTTCTTT. Its translation: CASSLNGRSNTEAFF.

This chain uses TRBV15 with TRBJ1-6; the match to TRBD1 covers 8 bases. With V trimmed by 1 base and J by 8 bases, 7 bases remained unmatched. There are 16 residues in the CDR3. The V gene's germline CDR1 is LNHNV and CDR2 YYDKDF (reference sequence). The CDR3 DNA follows: TGTGCCACCAGCAGAGGGACAGGGCTTACGGATTCACCCCTCCACTTT. This codes for CATSRGTGLTDSPLHF.

This clone was observed once. This chain uses TRBV7-8 with TRBJ1-5; D not certain. The V end lost 1 base, the J end lost 5 bases, and 6 bases lay between the germline ends. The germline CDR1 and CDR2 sequences are SGHVS and FQNEAQ. There are 13 residues in the CDR3. CDR3 amino acids: CASSLERDQPQHF. The CDR3 region has the DNA TGTGCCAGCAGCTTAGAGAGAGATCAGCCCCAGCATTTT.

The chain employs TRBV4-1 and TRBJ1-1, with no clear D. The CDR3 runs 15 residues. Germline CDR1 and CDR2: MGHRA and YSYEKL. V lost 0 bases and J 11 bases, leaving 19 bases between the germline ends. The CDR3 reads CASSQEWQAQPVAFF. CDR3 DNA: TGCGCCAGCAGCCAAGAATGGCAGGCTCAACCCGTGGCTTTCTTT.

This chain connects TRBV11-3 to TRBJ1-2; D not resolved. Trimming took 5 bases from V and 8 from J, leaving 15 bases between them. The germline gives CDR1 SGHNT, CDR2 YENEEA. The CDR3 has 13 residues. The CDR3 sequence: CASSLGPMRGYTF. The CDR3 DNA follows: TGTGCCAGCAGCCTCGGCCCCATGAGGGGCTACACCTTC.

The chain uses TRBV6-1 and TRBJ2-1; no definite D call. Germline V lookup: CDR1 MNHNS, CDR2 SASEGT. CDR3 length: 11 residues. V was pared by 5 bases and J by 4 bases, with 3 bases between. This CDR3 is CASSTYNEQFF. CDR3 nucleotides: TGTGCCAGCAGTACTTACAATGAGCAGTTCTTC.

The chain has TRBV19 and TRBJ2-1; the match to TRBD1 covers 12 bases. The CDR3 is 14 amino acids. V lost 6 bases, J lost 6 bases, and 3 bases stayed unmatched. CDR1 is LNHDA and CDR2 is SQIVND in the germline V gene (reference sequence). CDR3 sequence reads: CASRGTGGFNEQFF. The CDR3 bases are TGTGCCAGTAGGGGGACAGGGGGCTTCAATGAGCAGTTCTTC.

The chain is built from TRBV6-1 and TRBJ2-7, with D perhaps given as TRBD1 or TRBD2 (5 bases each). This CDR3 spans 13 amino acids. Trimming pared 4 bases from V and 4 bases from J, leaving 11 bases between. Germline loops: CDR1 MNHNS, CDR2 SASEGT. CDR3 amino acids: CASSVGGSYEQYF. The CDR3 DNA follows: TGTGCCAGCAGTGTTGGGGGTTCGTACGAGCAGTACTTC.